The entry that follows covers one T cell receptor (beta chain) sequence. Its specificity is not known. V was trimmed by 0 bases and J by 7 bases, leaving 17 bases between them. The germline gives CDR1 SGHDT, CDR2 YYEEEE. This CDR3 spans 17 amino acids. This specimen comes from a study of T cell responses to AZD1222 COVID-19 vaccine. Regarding the study as a whole: Baseline serostatus was positive in only six AZD1222 recipients. Among spike-specific TCRs, nearly half reportedly target unmutated variant regions.

Here immunoSEQ multiplex PCR was the method, and the copy in TCRdb shows in-frame clones only, minus some. This sample carries some 150,000 clones, 90% to 95% of them seen once, and the ten largest clones take around 0.9%. The source is an adult in good health. V gene TRBV5-6 combines with J gene TRBJ1-6; D gene uncertain. Sequenced material: peripheral blood, taken on day 0 of MenACWY control vaccination. The DNA of the CDR3 is TGTGCCAGCAGCTTGGGTCAGCTGCCCCCGGGAAATTCACCCCTCCACTTT. This sequence encodes CASSLGQLPPGNSPLHF.